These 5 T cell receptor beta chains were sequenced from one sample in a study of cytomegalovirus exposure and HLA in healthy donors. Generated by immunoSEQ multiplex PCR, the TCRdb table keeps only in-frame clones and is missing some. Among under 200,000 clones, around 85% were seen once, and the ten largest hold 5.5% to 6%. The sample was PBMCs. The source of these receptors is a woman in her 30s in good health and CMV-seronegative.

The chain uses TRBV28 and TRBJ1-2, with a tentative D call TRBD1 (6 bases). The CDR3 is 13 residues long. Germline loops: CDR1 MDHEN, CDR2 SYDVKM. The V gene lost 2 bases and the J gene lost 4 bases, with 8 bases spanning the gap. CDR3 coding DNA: TGTGCCAGCAGTTTAAAGACAGGCTATGGCTACACCTTC. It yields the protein CASSLKTGYGYTF.

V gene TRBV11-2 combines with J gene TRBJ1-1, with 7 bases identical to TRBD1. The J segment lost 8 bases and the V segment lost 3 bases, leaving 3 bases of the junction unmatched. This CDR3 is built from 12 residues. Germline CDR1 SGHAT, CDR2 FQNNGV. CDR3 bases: TGTGCCAGCAGCTTGAGGGACAGAGAAGCTTTCTTT. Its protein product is CASSLRDREAFF.

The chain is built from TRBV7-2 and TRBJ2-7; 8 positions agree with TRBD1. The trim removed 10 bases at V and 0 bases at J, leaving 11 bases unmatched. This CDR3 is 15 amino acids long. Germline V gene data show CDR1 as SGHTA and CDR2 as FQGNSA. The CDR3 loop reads CATALDRVFSYEQYF. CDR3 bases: TGTGCCACCGCCCTGGACAGGGTTTTCTCCTACGAGCAGTACTTC.

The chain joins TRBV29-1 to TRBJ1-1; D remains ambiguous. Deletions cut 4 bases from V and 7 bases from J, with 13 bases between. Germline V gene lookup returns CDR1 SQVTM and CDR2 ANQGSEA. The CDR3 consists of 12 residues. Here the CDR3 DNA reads TGCAGCGTTGGGTTCGCGTGGGGTGAAGCTTTCTTT. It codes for CSVGFAWGEAFF.

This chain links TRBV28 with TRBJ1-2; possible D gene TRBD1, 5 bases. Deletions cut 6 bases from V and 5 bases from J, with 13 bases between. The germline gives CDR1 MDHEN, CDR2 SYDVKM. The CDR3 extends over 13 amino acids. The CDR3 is CASSRQTLYGYTF. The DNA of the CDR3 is TGTGCCAGCAGCAGACAGACATTATATGGCTACACCTTC.